The count of the clone carrying this T cell receptor beta chain is one. The germline gives CDR1 MNHEY, CDR2 SMNVEV (reference sequence). Trimming pared 2 bases from V and 2 bases from J, leaving 15 bases between. The CDR3 is 16 residues long. The entry originates in a study of tumor-infiltrating lymphocytes in oesophageal squamous cell carcinoma. TCRdb independently ran MiXCR on the PCR reads; one entry per CDR3 protein. Among about 21,000 distinct CDR3 sequences listed, 35% to 50% were seen once. The TCR comes from a male donor with esophageal squamous cell carcinoma. Sequences were obtained from normal esophageal tissue next to the tumor. The chain is built from TRBV27 and TRBJ1-2; no firm D call. CDR3 sequence reads: CASSLNSAGANYGYTF. The CDR3, as DNA: TGTGCCAGCAGTTTAAATTCGGCAGGAGCCAACTATGGCTACACCTTC.